One and the same sample provided the 9 T cell receptor beta chains below, sequenced in a study of response to subunit inactivated influenza vaccine. TCRdb redid the calling of the RT-PCR reads with MiXCR, one entry per CDR3 protein. The sample shows hundreds of thousands of distinct CDR3 sequences, less than 8% of them seen only once. Sample: PBMCs from blood, taken roughly 24 months after vaccination. These receptor sequences come from a man between 50 and 70 years old who received an inactivated influenza vaccine.

The sample holds a few counts of this clonotype. This chain links TRBV20-1 with TRBJ2-5; D gene unclear. V lost 1 base and J lost 5, with 11 bases in between. CDR3 length: 13 amino acids. Germline CDR1 and CDR2: DFQATT and SNEGSKA (reference sequence). CDR3 sequence: CSARVSLRETQYF. Here the CDR3 DNA reads TGCAGTGCTAGAGTTAGTTTGAGGGAGACCCAGTACTTC.

The rearrangement joins TRBV10-3 to TRBJ2-7, with 10 nucleotides matching TRBD1. Germline assignment: CDR1 ENHRY and CDR2 SYGVKD. The CDR3 runs 14 residues. The V gene end was trimmed by 6 bases and the J gene end by 1 base; junction bases not matched to a gene: 3. Here the CDR3 DNA reads TGTGCCATCAGGGGGACAGGGGAGTCCTACGAGCAGTACTTC. Residues: CAIRGTGESYEQYF.

This clonotype has more than one count but fewer than ten. V is TRBV12-3 or TRBV12-4 and J is TRBJ2-2, with D tentatively TRBD1 (6 bases). CDR3 length equals 13 residues. Trimming shortened V by 4 bases and J by 6 bases, and 9 bases separated the two germline ends. CDR3 sequence reads: CASSYRVSGELFF. CDR3 DNA sequence: TGTGCCAGCAGTTACAGGGTTTCCGGGGAGCTGTTTTTT.

This clonotype was counted at least ten times. The J gene is TRBJ1-6, the V gene TRBV27; tentatively, D is TRBD1 (5 bases). Trimming took 2 bases from V and 10 from J, leaving 15 bases between them. From germline, CDR1 is MNHEY and CDR2 SMNVEV (reference sequence). The CDR3 length is 15 residues. The CDR3 region is CASSLNKGVGSPLHF. The CDR3 DNA is TGTGCCAGCAGTTTAAATAAAGGGGTAGGATCACCCCTCCACTTT.

This clonotype was observed a handful of times. The chain combines TRBV20-1 with TRBJ2-7; 9 bases are a match to TRBD2. Germline-derived CDR1 and CDR2 are DFQATT and SNEGSKA (reference sequence). V lost 2 bases to trimming and J lost 0 bases; unmatched junction nucleotides: 5. CDR3 length equals 15 residues. CDR3 in amino acids: CSARSSGMNSYEQYF. In DNA, the CDR3 is TGCAGTGCTAGATCTAGCGGGATGAACTCCTACGAGCAGTACTTC.

In its sample, this clonotype was seen once. A read error may produce the germline difference seen at one junction end. V and J are TRBV4-1 and TRBJ2-3; 14 bases line up with TRBD2. CDR3 length equals 16 residues. The germline V gene encodes CDR1 MGHRA and CDR2 YSYEKL. CDR3 sequence: CASSHRLAGGGDTQYF. The CDR3 bases are TGTGCCAGCAGCCACAGACTAGCGGGAGGGGGAGATACGCAGTATTTT.

The J gene is TRBJ2-2, the V gene TRBV24-1, with 9 bases fitting TRBD1. Trimming at V came to 10 bases and at J to 5 bases, leaving 7 bases not matched to a gene. Per germline, CDR1 KGHDR and CDR2 SFDVKD. The CDR3 is 14 amino acids. The CDR3 protein is CATGTGSRTGELFF. The DNA for the CDR3 is TGTGCCACAGGGACAGGGTCGAGAACCGGGGAGCTGTTTTTT.

The CDR3 reads CASSEQAQKGETQYF. The CDR3 DNA sequence: TGTGCCAGCTCAGAACAAGCCCAGAAAGGAGAGACCCAGTACTTC. J is TRBJ2-5 and V is TRBV18; unclear D gene. Trimming removed 5 bases from V and 4 bases from J, with 17 bases in between. Per germline, CDR1 KGHSH and CDR2 LQKENI. The CDR3 totals 15 residues.

This clonotype has ten or more counts. The V and J genes are TRBV27 and TRBJ2-1; D ambiguous. The V gene's germline CDR1 is MNHEY and CDR2 SMNVEV (reference sequence). CDR3 size: 11 residues. Deletions cut 6 bases from V and 7 bases from J, with 7 bases between. The chain's CDR3 is CASRYGNEQFF. CDR3 DNA: TGTGCCAGCAGGTATGGAAATGAGCAGTTCTTC.